This TCR beta chain emerged from a study of blood T cells in healthy people across ages. Then a second PCR, running about 6 to 12 cycles, was carried out with a sample-barcoded 5' primer and a J-beta primer mix. MiXCR, run by TCRdb on the 5' RACE reads, gives a single entry per CDR3 protein. The repertoire consists of around 850,000 distinct CDR3 sequences, with about 37% occurring once and the leading ten covering 10% to 15%. This clonotype was counted at least ten times. Trimming left V 0 bases short and J 0 bases short, with 15 bases between. This CDR3 is built from 18 residues. From germline, CDR1 is DFQATT and CDR2 SNEGSKA (reference sequence).

The sample consisted of blood. The chain recombines TRBV20-1 with TRBJ1-6; D is ambiguous. The sequence came from a man aged 18 to 30 in good health. CDR3 amino acids: CSARDDGRTSSYNSPLHF. The CDR3 bases are TGCAGTGCTAGAGATGATGGACGGACGAGCTCCTATAATTCACCCCTCCACTTT.